The source of this T cell receptor (beta chain) is a study of molecular identifiers for immune sequencing clone quantification. This clonotype showed up many times. TCRdb called the PCR reads again in MiXCR, with one record for every CDR3 protein. The sample contains about 68,000 distinct CDR3 sequences, around 18% of which appear only once. This TCR derives from a human donor in good health. Some libraries in this study had Jurkat cell RNA spiked in. Sequences were obtained from naive CD8+ T cells from blood, with Jurkat cell RNA spiked in. Indicated subset: FACS-sorted CD8+CD4-CCR7+CD45RA+ naive T cells.

CDR3 nucleotide sequence: TGTGCCAGCAGCGCCCCAAGACAGGGGTCCTACACAGATACGCAGTATTTT. It translates to CASSAPRQGSYTDTQYF. The V gene is TRBV9, the J gene TRBJ2-3; 8 bases line up with TRBD1. The V gene end was trimmed by 3 bases and the J gene end by 2 bases; junction bases not matched to a gene: 11. Germline V CDR1 and CDR2: SGDLS, YYNGEE. CDR3 size: 17 residues.